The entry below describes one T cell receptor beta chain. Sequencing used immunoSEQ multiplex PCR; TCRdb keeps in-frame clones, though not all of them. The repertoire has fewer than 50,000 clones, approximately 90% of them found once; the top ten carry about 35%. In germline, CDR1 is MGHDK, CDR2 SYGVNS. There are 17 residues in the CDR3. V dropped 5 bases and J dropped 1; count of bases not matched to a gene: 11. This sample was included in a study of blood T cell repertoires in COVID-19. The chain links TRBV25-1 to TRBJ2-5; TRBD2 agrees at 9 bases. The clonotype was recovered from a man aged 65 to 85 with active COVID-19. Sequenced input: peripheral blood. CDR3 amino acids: CASSLAGGPRFQETQYF. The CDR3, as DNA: TGTGCCAGCAGTCTGGCGGGAGGGCCCCGGTTCCAAGAGACCCAGTACTTC.